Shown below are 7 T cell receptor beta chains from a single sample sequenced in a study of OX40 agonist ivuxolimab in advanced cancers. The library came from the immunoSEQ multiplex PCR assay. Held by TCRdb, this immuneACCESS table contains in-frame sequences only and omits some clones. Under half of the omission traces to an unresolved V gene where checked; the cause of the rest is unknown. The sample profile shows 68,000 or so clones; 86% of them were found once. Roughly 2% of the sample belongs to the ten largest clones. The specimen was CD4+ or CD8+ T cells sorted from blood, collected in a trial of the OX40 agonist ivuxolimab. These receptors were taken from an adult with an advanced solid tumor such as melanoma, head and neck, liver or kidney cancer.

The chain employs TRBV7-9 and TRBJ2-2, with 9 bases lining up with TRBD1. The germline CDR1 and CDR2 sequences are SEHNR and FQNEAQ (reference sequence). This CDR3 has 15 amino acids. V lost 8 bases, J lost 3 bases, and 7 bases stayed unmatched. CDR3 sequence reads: CASVPGQGYTGELFF. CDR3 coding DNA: TGTGCCAGCGTTCCGGGACAGGGTTACACCGGGGAGCTGTTTTTT.

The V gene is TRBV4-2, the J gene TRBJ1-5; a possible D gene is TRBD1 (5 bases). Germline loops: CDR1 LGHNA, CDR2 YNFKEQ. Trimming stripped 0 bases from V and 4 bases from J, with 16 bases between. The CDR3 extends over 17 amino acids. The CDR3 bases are TGTGCCAGCAGCCAAGATTTCGGGACTGGAGGGAATCAGCCCCAGCATTTT. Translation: CASSQDFGTGGNQPQHF.

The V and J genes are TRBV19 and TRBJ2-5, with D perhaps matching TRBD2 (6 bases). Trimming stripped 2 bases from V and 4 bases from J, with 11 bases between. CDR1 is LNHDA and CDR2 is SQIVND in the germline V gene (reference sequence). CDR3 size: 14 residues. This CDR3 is CASSISGLRETQYF. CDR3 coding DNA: TGTGCCAGTAGTATAAGCGGGCTCCGAGAGACCCAGTACTTC. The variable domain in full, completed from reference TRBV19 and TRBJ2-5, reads DGGITQSPKYLFRKEGQNVTLSCEQNLNHDAMYWYRQDPGQGLRLIYYSQIVNDFQKGDIAEGYSVSREKKESFPLTVTSAQKNPTAFYLCASSISGLRETQYFGPGTRLLVL.

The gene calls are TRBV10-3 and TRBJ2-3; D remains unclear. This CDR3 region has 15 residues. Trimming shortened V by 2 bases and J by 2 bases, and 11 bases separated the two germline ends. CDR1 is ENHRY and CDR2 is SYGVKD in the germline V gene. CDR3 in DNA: TGTGCCATCAGTGAGGAGCGCCCTAACACAGATACGCAGTATTTT. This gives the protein CAISEERPNTDTQYF.

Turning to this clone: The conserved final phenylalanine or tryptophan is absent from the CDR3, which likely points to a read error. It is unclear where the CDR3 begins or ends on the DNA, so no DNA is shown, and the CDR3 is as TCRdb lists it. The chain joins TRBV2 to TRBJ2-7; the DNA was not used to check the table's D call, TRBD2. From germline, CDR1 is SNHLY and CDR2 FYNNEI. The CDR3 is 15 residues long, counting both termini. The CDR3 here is CASSWTEGTSGRILG.

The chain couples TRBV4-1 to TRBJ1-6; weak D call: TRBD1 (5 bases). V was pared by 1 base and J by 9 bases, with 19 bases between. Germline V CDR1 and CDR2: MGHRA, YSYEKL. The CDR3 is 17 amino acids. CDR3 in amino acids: CASSQGGGRINGSPLHF. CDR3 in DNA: TGCGCCAGCAGCCAAGGGGGGGGAAGAATCAATGGTTCACCCCTCCACTTT.

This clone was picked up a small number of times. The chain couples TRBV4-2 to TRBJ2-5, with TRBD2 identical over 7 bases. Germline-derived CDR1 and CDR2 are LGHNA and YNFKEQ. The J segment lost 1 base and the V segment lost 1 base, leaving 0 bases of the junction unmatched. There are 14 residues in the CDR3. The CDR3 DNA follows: TGTGCCAGCAGCCAAGGGGGGGGCCAAGAGACCCAGTACTTC. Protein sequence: CASSQGGGQETQYF.